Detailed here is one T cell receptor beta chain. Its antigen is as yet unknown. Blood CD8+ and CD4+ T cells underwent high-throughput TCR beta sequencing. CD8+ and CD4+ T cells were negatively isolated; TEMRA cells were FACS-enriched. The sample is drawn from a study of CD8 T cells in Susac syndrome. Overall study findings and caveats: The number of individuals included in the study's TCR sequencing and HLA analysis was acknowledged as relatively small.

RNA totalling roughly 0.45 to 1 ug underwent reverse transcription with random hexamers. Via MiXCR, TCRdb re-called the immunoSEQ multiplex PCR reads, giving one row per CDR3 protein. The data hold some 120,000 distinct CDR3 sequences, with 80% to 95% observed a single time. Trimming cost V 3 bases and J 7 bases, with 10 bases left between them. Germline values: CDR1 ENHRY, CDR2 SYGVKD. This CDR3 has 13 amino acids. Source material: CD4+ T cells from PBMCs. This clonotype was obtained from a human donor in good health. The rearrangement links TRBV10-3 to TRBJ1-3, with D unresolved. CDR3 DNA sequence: TGTGCCATCAGTGATATCGCACGGAACACCATATATTTT. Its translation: CAISDIARNTIYF.